This T cell receptor beta chain comes out of a study of T-cell memory formation after mild COVID-19 (dated by TCRdb to the early 2020s). About the investigation overall: Most TCR sequence clusters were specific to one of the two donors. The cohort was made up of two young adult volunteers, one female and one male, who were previously healthy. In two donors, T-cell clones that expanded and contracted after mild COVID-19 were tracked by sequencing TCRalpha and TCRbeta repertoires over time. Findings and caveats that apply to the study as a whole: Balanced CD4/CD8 phenotypes were observed for clones contracting from day 15 to 85, whereas a bias towards CD4+ was observed for a second wave of clones expanding from day 15 to 37. Contracting CD4+ clones were found mainly in CM and EM memory subsets, while CD8+ clones were enriched in EMRA. The second-wave clones that peaked on day 37 were not confirmed to be SARS-CoV-2 specific. Only a couple of mild cases were covered by the study, and larger cohorts that include severe cases with pre-infection samples were considered necessary. Some responding clones were detected in pre-infection memory, suggesting pre-existing cross-reactive memory T cells joined the SARS-CoV-2 response.

Ficoll-Paque density gradient centrifugation was the method used to isolate PBMCs. Sequencing took place on an Illumina NovaSeq 6000. Using 5'RACE with constant-segment primers, TCRalpha and TCRbeta cDNA libraries were constructed, with sample barcodes and unique molecular identifiers added in the process. RNA was extracted from every sample with Trizol reagent. Libraries were amplified in two PCR steps, with a second sample barcode and Illumina TruSeq adapters added in the second step. Libraries were sequenced on an Illumina NovaSeq with 2 x 150 bp paired-end reads. The published analysis was carried out like this. With migec v1.2.7, reads were demultiplexed and then collapsed into UMI-guided consensus sequences. Using mixcr v2.1.11, UMI consensuses were aligned to TRA and TRB V and J templates and then assembled into clonotypes. A clonotype was counted as expanded or contracted only if both edgeR and NoisET called the change significant, with noise models trained on biological replicates. For edgeR calls, the cutoffs were a false discovery rate-adjusted p below 0.01 and a log2 fold-change threshold of 1. PCA with hierarchical clustering of max-normalized trajectories of the 1000 most abundant clonotypes was used as exploratory dynamics analysis. Separately sequenced CD4+ and CD8+ repertoires were used to assign a CD4 or CD8 phenotype to each responding clone. TCRdb took the public reads, trimmed them with fastp at Q25, ran MiXCR for clone calling and kept in-frame beta chains. Every entry covers one CDR3 protein and lists the most common genes and DNA from its rows. TCRdb, rather than the study authors, made the V and J calls. This sample has about 470,000 distinct CDR3 sequences in its table, and roughly 25% of those were observed once. Around 13% of the sample goes to the ten largest clones.

Notes on this clonotype: It lacks a known antigen. No qualities accompany the bases; no much larger clone lies one base away.

From a lookup of the germline V gene (reference sequence), CDR1 and CDR2 are GTSNPN and SVGIG. From V the trimming removes 3 bases and from J it removes 6 bases, while the gene matches leave 14 bases of the junction unaccounted for. The CDR3 starts with the cysteine, ends with the phenylalanine, and has 16 residues. The entry retains the CDR3 DNA only, 48 bases that are in frame from base 1. Specimen: PBMCs or a T cell subset sorted from them (not recorded which). Recombination joined TRBV30 with TRBJ2-1, with 7 junctional bases fitting TRBD2. This receptor was obtained from an adult woman who had mild COVID-19 (a few samples of this study predate the infection). The sample titles of this study are shuffled in the database, so cell type and time point are left out; the donor was told from shared clones. The CDR3 here reads CAWRGSSAGDSNEQFF. The nucleotide sequence reads as follows: TGTGCCTGGAGGGGATCTAGCGCGGGAGACTCCAATGAGCAGTTCTTC.